Listed here are 32 T cell receptor beta chains from one sample, sequenced in a study of T cell changes during pregnancy in multiple sclerosis. Sequenced by immunoSEQ multiplex PCR; TCRdb stores in-frame clones only, minus some. The sample holds about 87,000 clones, around 93% seen once. This sample comprised peripheral blood, obtained in the third trimester of pregnancy. These TCRs come from a female donor in good health, enrolled as a control in a pregnancy study.

The gene calls are TRBV15 and TRBJ2-7; weak D call: TRBD1 (5 bases). Germline values: CDR1 LNHNV, CDR2 YYDKDF (reference sequence). The CDR3 sequence is 16 residues long. V lost 0 bases, J lost 2 bases, and 14 bases lay in between. The CDR3 spells CATSRDFHRYPYEQYF. CDR3 nucleotide sequence: TGTGCCACCAGCAGAGATTTTCACAGGTATCCCTACGAGCAGTACTTC.

J is TRBJ2-2 and V is TRBV9; 9 positions match TRBD1. V lost 2 bases, J lost 1 base, and 3 bases stayed unmatched. The length of the CDR3 is 16 residues. The germline V gene has CDR1 SGDLS and CDR2 YYNGEE. CDR3 in DNA: TGTGCCAGCAGCGTTTACAGGGGGCGGAACACCGGGGAGCTGTTTTTT. It yields the protein CASSVYRGRNTGELFF.

The chain recombines TRBV10-3 with TRBJ2-1; 13 bases are shared with TRBD2. V gave up 2 bases and J gave up 5 bases; unmatched junction bases: 3. Per germline, CDR1 ENHRY and CDR2 SYGVKD. The CDR3 loop spans 16 amino acids. CDR3 protein: CAISEGTSGTNNEQFF. The CDR3 coding sequence is TGTGCCATCAGTGAGGGGACTAGCGGGACCAACAATGAGCAGTTCTTC.

The chain links TRBV4-1 to TRBJ2-7; 8 positions match TRBD2. The V gene's germline CDR1 is MGHRA and CDR2 YSYEKL. The CDR3 loop spans 17 amino acids. Trimming at V came to 0 bases and at J to 1 base, leaving 8 bases not matched to a gene. CDR3 protein: CASSQDHATSESYEQYF. CDR3 DNA: TGCGCCAGCAGCCAAGACCATGCGACTAGCGAGTCCTACGAGCAGTACTTC.

The chain combines TRBV19 with TRBJ2-2; D uncertain. Trimming removed 3 bases at V and 8 bases at J, with 13 bases between. CDR1 LNHDA and CDR2 SQIVND come from the germline V gene (reference sequence). The CDR3 is 14 residues long. The CDR3 DNA reads TGTGCCAGTAGTATTGACTGGAGTACTGGGGAGCTGTTTTTT. Translating it yields CASSIDWSTGELFF.

The chain is built from TRBV5-1 and TRBJ2-1; 8 positions match TRBD2. CDR1 and CDR2 from the germline V gene are SGHRS and YFSETQ. The trim removed 0 bases at V and 4 bases at J, leaving 3 bases unmatched. The length of the CDR3 is 15 residues. CDR3 loop: CASSLVAGPYNEQFF. CDR3 bases: TGCGCCAGCAGCTTGGTAGCGGGACCATACAATGAGCAGTTCTTC.

J is TRBJ1-1 and V is TRBV10-3, with TRBD1 matching 8 bases. Unmatched junction bases numbered 7, after V lost 4 bases and J lost 6 bases. The CDR3 has 14 residues. Germline values: CDR1 ENHRY, CDR2 SYGVKD. Written as DNA, the CDR3 is TGTGCCATCAGTGCCTCCGGGACAGGCTCTGAAGCTTTCTTT. It specifies CAISASGTGSEAFF.

V and J are TRBV6-5 and TRBJ2-7; D may be TRBD2 (6 bases). Between the trimmed V and J ends, which lost 6 bases and 4 bases, there was a span of 19 bases. The germline gives CDR1 MNHEY, CDR2 SVGAGI. CDR3 length: 15 amino acids. The CDR3 region is CASSSQWGGGYEQYF. In nucleotides, the CDR3 is TGTGCCAGCAGCAGTCAGTGGGGAGGAGGGTACGAGCAGTACTTC.

This chain joins TRBV7-2 and TRBJ2-7, with 7 bases that match TRBD1. CDR1 is SGHTA, CDR2 FQGNSA, per germline. Unmatched junction bases numbered 10, after V lost 5 bases and J lost 0 bases. The CDR3 extends over 16 amino acids. The CDR3 here is CASSPGVRGPSYEQYF. The CDR3 region has the DNA TGTGCCAGCAGCCCGGGTGTAAGGGGGCCCTCCTACGAGCAGTACTTC. The complete variable domain, with remaining parts taken from reference TRBV7-2 and TRBJ2-7, reads GAGVSQSPSNKVTEKGKDVELRCDPISGHTALYWYRQSLGQGLEFLIYFQGNSAPDKSGLPSDRFSAERTGGSVSTLTIQRTQQEDSAVYLCASSPGVRGPSYEQYFGPGTRLTVT.

This chain joins TRBV6-1 and TRBJ1-2; TRBD1 matches 8 bases. CDR3 length: 14 residues. J was trimmed by 5 bases and V by 3 bases; bases with no gene match: 5. In germline, CDR1 is MNHNS, CDR2 SASEGT. CDR3 sequence (DNA): TGTGCCAGCAGTGAGGCAGGGGGCGGGTATGGCTACACCTTC. Protein sequence: CASSEAGGGYGYTF.

This clone was recorded only once. The chain uses TRBV6-5 and TRBJ1-4, with TRBD1 matching over 12 bases. Germline values: CDR1 MNHEY, CDR2 SVGAGI. The CDR3 runs to 15 residues. Unmatched junction bases numbered 4, after V lost 5 bases and J lost 6 bases. The CDR3 bases are TGTGCCAGCAGTCCCGGGACAGGGGGCTATGAAAAACTGTTTTTT. Translated: CASSPGTGGYEKLFF.

The chain has TRBV18 and TRBJ2-7; 7 bases align to TRBD1. CDR1 KGHSH and CDR2 LQKENI come from the germline V gene. This CDR3 is 15 amino acids long. J was trimmed by 4 bases and V by 4 bases; bases with no gene match: 10. The CDR3 DNA reads TGTGCCAGCTCACAAGGACAGGCAAGACCTTACGAGCAGTACTTC. It codes for CASSQGQARPYEQYF.

V usage is TRBV7-9 and J usage is TRBJ1-2, with 9 bases fitting TRBD1. The CDR3 extends over 13 amino acids. Germline V CDR1 and CDR2: SEHNR, FQNEAQ (reference sequence). The junction had 6 bases not matched to a gene; V was cut back by 5 bases and J by 8 bases. CDR3 sequence reads: CASSPGTGIGYTF. The DNA of the CDR3 is TGTGCCAGCAGCCCGGGGACAGGGATAGGCTACACCTTC.

The rearrangement uses TRBV15 and TRBJ2-7; D not certain. Trimming stripped 0 bases from V and 2 bases from J, with 8 bases between. Germline V gene sequence: CDR1 LNHNV, CDR2 YYDKDF (reference sequence). The CDR3 has 14 amino acids. The CDR3 DNA follows: TGTGCCACCAGCAGAGATGCGGCAGCCTACGAGCAGTACTTC. It specifies CATSRDAAAYEQYF.

This sequence joins TRBV11-2 and TRBJ1-1, with D hard to call. CDR3 length: 12 residues. The V end was cut by 1 base, the J end by 4 bases, with 4 bases between. Germline-derived CDR1 and CDR2 are SGHAT and FQNNGV. The CDR3 protein is CASSLVFTEAFF. CDR3 bases: TGTGCCAGCAGCTTAGTATTCACTGAAGCTTTCTTT.

This clone occurred once. The chain is built from TRBV4-1 and TRBJ2-1; D gene uncertain. This CDR3 contains 16 residues. Germline V gene lookup returns CDR1 MGHRA and CDR2 YSYEKL. V lost 5 bases and J lost 0, with 14 bases in between. The CDR3 coding sequence is TGCGCCAGCAGCGAAGTCGACATCCTCTCCTACAATGAGCAGTTCTTC. Translation gives CASSEVDILSYNEQFF.

The rearrangement joins TRBV27 to TRBJ1-1; possible D gene TRBD1, 6 bases. Germline CDR1 is MNHEY and CDR2 is SMNVEV (reference sequence). V lost 1 base and J 1 base, leaving 7 bases between the germline ends. CDR3 size: 14 residues. The CDR3 here is CASSLLGANTEAFF. In nucleotides, the CDR3 is TGTGCCAGCAGTTTATTGGGGGCGAACACTGAAGCTTTCTTT.

This clone was found once. V usage is TRBV5-1 and J usage is TRBJ2-7; 7 positions agree with TRBD1. The CDR3 contains 17 residues. The ends lost 4 bases at V and 3 bases at J; junction bases unmatched: 16. Germline CDR1 is SGHRS and CDR2 is YFSETQ. The CDR3 here is CASSRTRQGQVFYEQYF. CDR3 DNA sequence: TGCGCCAGCAGCCGTACCCGACAGGGCCAAGTTTTCTACGAGCAGTACTTC.

The V and J genes are TRBV10-3 and TRBJ2-1; TRBD2 aligns across 13 bases. Germline assignment: CDR1 ENHRY and CDR2 SYGVKD. The CDR3 is made up of 19 amino acids. With V trimmed by 2 bases and J by 0 bases, 7 bases remained unmatched. The chain's CDR3 is CAISEGGTSGKSSYNEQFF. For the CDR3, the DNA is TGTGCCATCAGTGAGGGTGGGACTAGCGGGAAGAGCTCCTACAATGAGCAGTTCTTC.

The chain carries TRBV19 and TRBJ1-5; TRBD1 matches 8 bases. With 7 bases clipped from V and 0 bases from J, the junction kept 8 bases outside the gene matches. The CDR3 is 16 amino acids. The V gene's germline CDR1 is LNHDA and CDR2 SQIVND (reference sequence). Here the CDR3 reads CASTADREYSNQPQHF. DNA for the CDR3: TGTGCCAGTACGGCGGACAGGGAGTATAGCAATCAGCCCCAGCATTTT.

The rearrangement links TRBV13 to TRBJ2-2, with TRBD2 matching 10 bases. CDR1 and CDR2 (germline): PRHDT, FYEKMQ (reference sequence). The CDR3 consists of 18 residues. V shed 5 bases, J shed 0 bases, and the junction held 9 bases outside the gene matches. The CDR3 loop is CASSPGTSGIANTGELFF. CDR3 nucleotides: TGTGCCAGCAGCCCCGGTACTAGCGGGATAGCGAACACCGGGGAGCTGTTTTTT.

This clone was counted once. The V and J genes are TRBV6-5 and TRBJ2-2; 12 bases match TRBD2. CDR1 is MNHEY, CDR2 SVGAGI, per germline. The trim removed 4 bases at V and 5 bases at J, leaving 5 bases unmatched. This CDR3 has 16 amino acids. The CDR3 nucleotides read TGTGCCAGCAGTTCTTGGACTAGCGGGAAAACCGGGGAGCTGTTTTTT. Translation: CASSSWTSGKTGELFF.

The J gene is TRBJ1-5, the V gene TRBV28; D uncertain. The V end was cut by 3 bases, the J end by 7 bases, with 7 bases between. CDR3 length: 12 amino acids. Germline V gene lookup returns CDR1 MDHEN and CDR2 SYDVKM. In DNA form, the CDR3 reads TGTGCCAGCAGTTTGCCGAGCCAGCCCCAGCATTTT. Its translation is CASSLPSQPQHF.

This chain connects TRBV2 to TRBJ2-4; D may be TRBD1 (6 bases). Germline V gene sequence: CDR1 SNHLY, CDR2 FYNNEI. There are 16 residues in the CDR3. V was clipped by 6 bases and J by 0 bases, with 15 bases between them. Here the CDR3 DNA reads TGTGCCAGCAGAGCGACAGGAGGTGAAGCCAAAAACATTCAGTACTTC. Translation gives CASRATGGEAKNIQYF.

V gene TRBV2 combines with J gene TRBJ1-3; 7 bases agree with TRBD1. Germline V CDR1 and CDR2: SNHLY, FYNNEI. V trimming: 5 bases; J trimming: 0 bases; junction bases outside the gene matches: 10. This CDR3 comprises 17 residues. CDR3 DNA sequence: TGTGCCAGCAGTTCGGACAGGCGTCCCCTCTCTGGAAACACCATATATTTT. This encodes CASSSDRRPLSGNTIYF. Full variable domain (remainder filled in from reference TRBV2 and TRBJ1-3): EPEVTQTPSHQVTQMGQEVILRCVPISNHLYFYWYRQILGQKVEFLVSFYNNEISEKSEIFDDQFSVERPDGSNFTLKIRSTKLEDSAMYFCASSSDRRPLSGNTIYFGEGSWLTVV.

The genes are TRBV5-1 and TRBJ2-3; maybe TRBD2 (5 bases). Germline V gene lookup returns CDR1 SGHRS and CDR2 YFSETQ. The V gene lost 4 bases and the J gene lost 0 bases, with 6 bases spanning the gap. The CDR3 runs to 13 residues. DNA for the CDR3: TGCGCCAGCAGCACGGGGAGCACAGATACGCAGTATTTT. As protein: CASSTGSTDTQYF. Complete variable domain (other parts from reference TRBV5-1 and TRBJ2-3): KAGVTQTPRYLIKTRGQQVTLSCSPISGHRSVSWYQQTPGQGLQFLFEYFSETQRNKGNFPGRFSGRQFSNSRSEMNVSTLELGDSALYLCASSTGSTDTQYFGPGTRLTVL.

This sequence joins TRBV7-9 and TRBJ1-1; the D gene is possibly TRBD1 (5 bases). This CDR3 comprises 16 residues. Germline V lookup: CDR1 SEHNR, CDR2 FQNEAQ (reference sequence). V was pared by 1 base and J by 1 base, with 13 bases between. The CDR3 DNA follows: TGTGCCAGCAGCTTAGTTGGCGGGGCGAGGAACACTGAAGCTTTCTTT. Protein: CASSLVGGARNTEAFF.

This chain uses TRBV27 with TRBJ2-5; D is unclear. Germline lookup yields CDR1 MNHEY and CDR2 SMNVEV (reference sequence). V dropped 6 bases and J dropped 0 bases, with 8 bases sitting between them. The CDR3 has 13 amino acids. The CDR3 sequence: CASRFRYQETQYF. The CDR3, as DNA: TGTGCCAGCAGATTTCGGTACCAAGAGACCCAGTACTTC.

Regarding this clone: Sequence at one end of the junction differs from germline and may be a read error. The chain recombines TRBV29-1 with TRBJ1-4; maybe TRBD1 (5 bases). The CDR3 consists of 13 residues. Germline loops: CDR1 SQVTM, CDR2 ANQGSEA. In nucleotides, the CDR3 is TGCAGCGTTGAAAGCGGGACGGTGGGGTCTAGGATTTTT. Its protein product is CSVESGTVGSRIF. Supplemented by reference TRBV29-1 and TRBJ1-4, the full variable domain reads SAVISQKPSRDICQRGTSLTIQCQVDSQVTMMFWYRQQPGQSLTLIATANQGSEATYESGFVIDKFPISRPNLTFSTLTVSNMSPEDSSIYLCSVESGTVGSRIFGSGTQLSVL.

The chain carries TRBV4-1 and TRBJ2-1, with 8 bases that match TRBD2. This CDR3 has 15 amino acids. J gave up 7 bases and V 4 bases, and 9 bases lay outside the gene matches. Germline assignment: CDR1 MGHRA and CDR2 YSYEKL. CDR3 sequence reads: CASSPPGLVGNEQFF. The CDR3 DNA reads TGCGCCAGCAGCCCCCCGGGACTAGTGGGGAATGAGCAGTTCTTC.

The rearrangement uses TRBV28 and TRBJ1-3; no clear D gene. CDR3 length equals 11 residues. V dropped 7 bases and J dropped 4 bases, with 5 bases sitting between them. CDR1 is MDHEN and CDR2 is SYDVKM in the germline V gene. The CDR3 DNA sequence: TGTGCCAGCAATCAGGGAAACACCATATATTTT. This codes for CASNQGNTIYF.

The CDR3 loop is CATSVGHGGNQPQHF. The CDR3 region has the DNA TGTGCCACCAGCGTAGGACATGGCGGCAATCAGCCCCAGCATTTT. This chain uses TRBV15 with TRBJ1-5; weak D call: TRBD1 (5 bases). V gave up 5 bases and J gave up 2 bases, with 13 bases separating them. Per germline, CDR1 LNHNV and CDR2 YYDKDF (reference sequence). This CDR3 has 15 residues.